This TCR beta chain was recorded in a study of blood T cell repertoires in COVID-19. Overall study: The study drew acute and convalescent COVID-19 samples from the United States, Italy and Spain.

Authors' data handling: Estimation of nucleated cell counts relied on the amplification of reference gene primers. Here immunoSEQ multiplex PCR was the method, and the copy in TCRdb shows in-frame clones only, minus some. V and J calls and clone size come straight from that table; D and trimming were deduced from the DNA. The sample records about 260,000 clones, 88% being singletons. Germline V CDR1 and CDR2: LNHDA, SQIVND (reference sequence). The CDR3 length is 16 residues. V shed 4 bases and J shed 2 bases, with 15 bases lying between them. The sample was peripheral blood. The source of this sequence is a man between 60 and 70 years old who had recovered from COVID-19. The J gene is TRBJ1-5, the V gene TRBV19; maybe TRBD1 (6 bases). CDR3: CASSTRDTGRNQPQHF. CDR3 bases: TGTGCCAGTAGTACGAGGGACACCGGTCGCAATCAGCCCCAGCATTTT.